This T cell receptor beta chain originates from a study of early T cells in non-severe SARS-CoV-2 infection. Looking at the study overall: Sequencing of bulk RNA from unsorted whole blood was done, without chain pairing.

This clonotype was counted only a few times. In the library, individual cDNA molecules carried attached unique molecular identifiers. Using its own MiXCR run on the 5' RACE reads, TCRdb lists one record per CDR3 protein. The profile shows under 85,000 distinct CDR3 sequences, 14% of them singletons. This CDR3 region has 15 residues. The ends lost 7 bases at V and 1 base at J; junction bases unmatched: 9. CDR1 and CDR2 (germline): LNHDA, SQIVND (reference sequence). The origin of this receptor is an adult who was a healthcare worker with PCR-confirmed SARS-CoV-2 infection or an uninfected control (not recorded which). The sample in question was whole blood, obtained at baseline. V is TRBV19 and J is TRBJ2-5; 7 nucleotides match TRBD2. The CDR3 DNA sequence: TGTGCCAGTAAGGCCCTCAGCGGGGCCCAAGAGACCCAGTACTTC. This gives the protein CASKALSGAQETQYF.